A selection of T cell receptor beta chains follows, all from one sample in a study of shared clonotypes between healthy human individuals. Clones were sequenced by immunoSEQ multiplex PCR, and TCRdb holds only the in-frame ones, with some missing. The sample contains approximately 500,000 clones, 79% of which appear only once. Material: PBMCs. The origin of the receptors is a woman aged 40 to 50 in good health. Some clones in this sample may be carry-over from other donors' samples. The CDR3 runs from the conserved cysteine through the conserved F or W. Each record gives: J gene, clone size, D gene, V gene, CDR3 DNA, CDR3 protein. A D gene is named only where the DNA matches it firmly. Expanded clones get a size class; other rows say once, few or many, or leave the size out.

j_gene: TRBJ2-1; abundance: -; d_gene: -; v_gene: TRBV21-1; CDR3nt: TGTGCCAGCAGCAAACGGGGTAAACAGTTCTTC; CDR3aa: CASSKRGKQFF
j_gene: TRBJ2-5; abundance: -; d_gene: TRBD2; v_gene: TRBV27; CDR3nt: TGTGCCAGCAGTTTATCGCGGGGCCTCCCGGGGGGAGAGACCCAGTACTTC; CDR3aa: CASSLSRGLPGGETQYF
j_gene: TRBJ1-5; abundance: -; d_gene: -; v_gene: TRBV7-2; CDR3nt: TGTGCCAGCAGTCCAGTTTCCGGTCAGCCCCAGCATTTT; CDR3aa: CASSPVSGQPQHF
j_gene: TRBJ2-7; abundance: -; d_gene: TRBD2; v_gene: TRBV18; CDR3nt: TGTGCCAGCTCACCGAGGACTAGCGGAGAATACGAGCAGTACTTC; CDR3aa: CASSPRTSGEYEQYF
j_gene: TRBJ2-3; abundance: -; d_gene: -; v_gene: TRBV7-3; CDR3nt: TGTGCCAGCAGCTCCGCTTTTGGAGATACGCAGTATTTT; CDR3aa: CASSSAFGDTQYF
j_gene: TRBJ2-3; abundance: -; d_gene: TRBD2; v_gene: TRBV28; CDR3nt: TGTGCCAGTAGCGGGAGATGGGGCACAGATACGCAGTATTTT; CDR3aa: CASSGRWGTDTQYF
j_gene: TRBJ1-1; abundance: -; d_gene: -; v_gene: TRBV30; CDR3nt: TGTGCCTGGAGTGTACGGGGATACGACACTGAAGCTTTCTTT; CDR3aa: CAWSVRGYDTEAFF
j_gene: TRBJ2-7; abundance: once; d_gene: TRBD2; v_gene: TRBV4-2; CDR3nt: TGTGCCAGCAGCCAGGCCTCAGCGGGACTAACTTCCTACGAGCAGTACTTC; CDR3aa: CASSQASAGLTSYEQYF
j_gene: TRBJ2-5; abundance: -; d_gene: -; v_gene: TRBV28; CDR3nt: TGTGCCAGCAGTTTCCCGCTAAGGACCCAGTACTTC; CDR3aa: CASSFPLRTQYF
j_gene: TRBJ2-7; abundance: -; d_gene: TRBD2; v_gene: TRBV4-2; CDR3nt: TGTGCCAGCAGCCAAGTCACTAGCGGTAGAGTCTACGAGCAGTACTTC; CDR3aa: CASSQVTSGRVYEQYF
j_gene: TRBJ2-5; abundance: -; d_gene: -; v_gene: TRBV11-3; CDR3nt: TGTGCCAGCAGCTTAGGAGCGTCCGAGAAAGAGACCCAGTACTTC; CDR3aa: CASSLGASEKETQYF
j_gene: TRBJ1-1; abundance: -; d_gene: -; v_gene: TRBV2; CDR3nt: TGTGCCAGCAGGGTCGGATTTGAAGCTTTCTTT; CDR3aa: CASRVGFEAFF
j_gene: TRBJ1-2; abundance: -; d_gene: -; v_gene: TRBV4-1; CDR3nt: TGCGCCAGCAGCCAAGGGGGGCTGATTATTACCGGGACACTTGGCTACACCTTC; CDR3aa: CASSQGGLIITGTLGYTF
j_gene: TRBJ2-3; abundance: -; d_gene: -; v_gene: TRBV18; CDR3nt: TGTGCCAGCTCACCTCTGCTTCCGAGAAGCACAGATACGCAGTATTTT; CDR3aa: CASSPLLPRSTDTQYF
j_gene: TRBJ1-5; abundance: -; d_gene: -; v_gene: TRBV7-9; CDR3nt: TGTGCCAGCAGCCGTGACGGGGTTCAGGGTCAGCCCCAGCATTTT; CDR3aa: CASSRDGVQGQPQHF
j_gene: TRBJ2-3; abundance: -; d_gene: TRBD2; v_gene: TRBV7-6; CDR3nt: TGTGCCAGCAGGTCGGTAGCGGGGACGGATACGCAGTATTTT; CDR3aa: CASRSVAGTDTQYF
j_gene: TRBJ2-2; abundance: -; d_gene: -; v_gene: TRBV9; CDR3nt: TGTGCCAGCAGCGACTACACCGGGGAGCTGTTTTTT; CDR3aa: CASSDYTGELFF
j_gene: TRBJ2-7; abundance: -; d_gene: TRBD1; v_gene: TRBV7-3; CDR3nt: TGTGCCAGCAGCCCGACAGGGGGGGAGCAGTACTTC; CDR3aa: CASSPTGGEQYF
j_gene: TRBJ2-1; abundance: -; d_gene: TRBD1; v_gene: TRBV6-1; CDR3nt: TGTGCCAGCAGTGACCTATCAGGGGGAGCCTACAATGAGCAGTTCTTC; CDR3aa: CASSDLSGGAYNEQFF
j_gene: TRBJ2-3; abundance: -; d_gene: -; v_gene: TRBV10-1; CDR3nt: TGCGCCAGCAGTGAGTCACGGGCCCCGAGGGATACGCAGTATTTT; CDR3aa: CASSESRAPRDTQYF
j_gene: TRBJ1-2; abundance: -; d_gene: TRBD1; v_gene: TRBV28; CDR3nt: TGTGCCAGCAGTCCGGGGGGGGACAGCCTGATTAACTATGGCTACACCTTC; CDR3aa: CASSPGGDSLINYGYTF
j_gene: TRBJ2-3; abundance: -; d_gene: TRBD2; v_gene: TRBV5-6; CDR3nt: TGTGCCAGCAGCTTGGTTGCTAGCGGGAGTGATACGCAGTATTTT; CDR3aa: CASSLVASGSDTQYF
j_gene: TRBJ1-1; abundance: few; d_gene: TRBD1; v_gene: TRBV9; CDR3nt: TGTGCCAGCAGCGTAGGCGGGACAGGGGGCACTGAAGCTTTCTTT; CDR3aa: CASSVGGTGGTEAFF
j_gene: TRBJ2-1; abundance: -; d_gene: TRBD2; v_gene: TRBV9; CDR3nt: TGTGCCAGCAGCGAAATACCTAGCGGAGTGTACAATGAGCAGTTCTTC; CDR3aa: CASSEIPSGVYNEQFF
j_gene: TRBJ2-5; abundance: -; d_gene: -; v_gene: TRBV6-1; CDR3nt: TGTGCCAGCAGTGAAAACCGCCGTAGGGGAATCGAGACCCAGTACTTC; CDR3aa: CASSENRRRGIETQYF
j_gene: TRBJ2-3; abundance: few; d_gene: TRBD1; v_gene: TRBV14; CDR3nt: TGTGCCAGCAGCCAGCCGGGACAGGGGGCAGATACGCAGTATTTT; CDR3aa: CASSQPGQGADTQYF
j_gene: TRBJ2-6; abundance: once; d_gene: -; v_gene: TRBV9; CDR3nt: TGTGCCAGCAGCGGTCAGGGGGCCAACGTCCTGACTTTC; CDR3aa: CASSGQGANVLTF
j_gene: TRBJ2-3; abundance: -; d_gene: -; v_gene: TRBV5-1; CDR3nt: TGCGCCAGCAGCGGACAGGGAGGGGGAGATACGCAGTATTTT; CDR3aa: CASSGQGGGDTQYF
j_gene: TRBJ1-4; abundance: -; d_gene: TRBD1; v_gene: TRBV28; CDR3nt: TGTGCCAGCAGTCCCGTGGACAGGACAAATGAAAAACTGTTTTTT; CDR3aa: CASSPVDRTNEKLFF
j_gene: TRBJ2-5; abundance: few; d_gene: -; v_gene: TRBV4-2; CDR3nt: TGTGCCAGCAGCCAAGGTACCGCGTCCCGAGAGACCCAGTACTTC; CDR3aa: CASSQGTASRETQYF
j_gene: TRBJ2-4; abundance: -; d_gene: -; v_gene: TRBV10-2; CDR3nt: TGCGCCAGCATAGAAGTTGGCGGGTTAGCCAAAAACATTCAGTACTTC; CDR3aa: CASIEVGGLAKNIQYF
j_gene: TRBJ2-1; abundance: -; d_gene: TRBD2; v_gene: TRBV30; CDR3nt: TGTGCCTGGAGTGTTGGGACTAGCTCGGCCAATGAGCAGTTCTTC; CDR3aa: CAWSVGTSSANEQFF
j_gene: TRBJ2-1; abundance: -; d_gene: TRBD2; v_gene: TRBV19; CDR3nt: TGTGCCAGTAGTATTCGGCCCGGGGGGACCTCCAATGAGCAGTTCTTC; CDR3aa: CASSIRPGGTSNEQFF
j_gene: TRBJ2-7; abundance: many; d_gene: TRBD1; v_gene: TRBV19; CDR3nt: TGTGCCAGTAGTATCCCGGGGACAGGGGGCTCCGAGCAGTACTTC; CDR3aa: CASSIPGTGGSEQYF
j_gene: TRBJ2-7; abundance: -; d_gene: -; v_gene: TRBV5-1; CDR3nt: TGCGCCAGCAGCTTGGGAGGGTACTCCTACGAGCAGTACTTC; CDR3aa: CASSLGGYSYEQYF
j_gene: TRBJ2-3; abundance: -; d_gene: -; v_gene: TRBV7-8; CDR3nt: TGTGCCAGCAGCTTAAATACTCTCCCCACAGATACGCAGTATTTT; CDR3aa: CASSLNTLPTDTQYF
j_gene: TRBJ2-2; abundance: -; d_gene: TRBD2; v_gene: TRBV4-3; CDR3nt: TGCGCCAGCAGCCCTAGCGGGAGGGCGAACACCGGGGAGCTGTTTTTT; CDR3aa: CASSPSGRANTGELFF
j_gene: TRBJ1-1; abundance: -; d_gene: TRBD1; v_gene: TRBV11-2; CDR3nt: TGTGCCAGCAGCACCACAGGGGGCAGCGCTGAAGCTTTCTTT; CDR3aa: CASSTTGGSAEAFF
j_gene: TRBJ1-3; abundance: -; d_gene: -; v_gene: TRBV5-1; CDR3nt: TGCGCCAGCATGGCCATTCCCAGCTCTGGAAACACCATATATTTT; CDR3aa: CASMAIPSSGNTIYF
j_gene: TRBJ2-5; abundance: -; d_gene: -; v_gene: TRBV7-9; CDR3nt: TGTGCCAGCACCCCCTCAGGGCCAGAGACCCAGTACTTC; CDR3aa: CASTPSGPETQYF
j_gene: TRBJ1-2; abundance: -; d_gene: -; v_gene: TRBV30; CDR3nt: TGTGCCTGGGGACAGCGCACCTATGGCTACACCTTC; CDR3aa: CAWGQRTYGYTF
j_gene: TRBJ1-4; abundance: -; d_gene: -; v_gene: TRBV4-3; CDR3nt: TGCGCCAGCAGCCAAGAGGCGGCGACGCGGCTGTTTTTT; CDR3aa: CASSQEAATRLFF